The present entry profiles one TCR beta chain with its context. Per the authors' pipeline: Reference gene primers were amplified, and this amplification served to estimate nucleated cell counts. Assay: immunoSEQ multiplex PCR; the TCRdb copy retains only in-frame clones and omits some. The V and J calls and clone size come from that table; D and trimming were worked out from the DNA. The table lists under 150,000 clones, 84% of them singletons, with approximately 3.9% in the top ten. Losses at the gene ends were 0 bases for V and 3 bases for J; bases not matched to a gene: 5. This CDR3 is 15 amino acids long. Germline CDR1 reads SGDLS; CDR2 reads YYNGEE. This sample was taken from a study of blood T cell repertoires in COVID-19. Overall study: The United States, Italy and Spain supplied acute and convalescent COVID-19 samples.

This rearrangement joins TRBV9 to TRBJ2-7; TRBD2 aligns across 8 bases. Material: peripheral blood. The receptor was derived from a woman aged 60 to 75 with acute or convalescent COVID-19. The CDR3 DNA follows: TGTGCCAGCAGCGTAGGGCAAGCGGGAGTCTACGAGCAGTACTTC. Protein product: CASSVGQAGVYEQYF.